Following are 14 T cell receptor beta chains from one sample sequenced in a study of T cells in Graves' hyperthyroidism and ophthalmopathy. TCR beta CDR3 regions were amplified from RNA transcripts. RT-PCR in the first round (using the HTBI primer set) targeted the TCR CDR3. TCRdb fed the multiplex PCR reads into MiXCR, producing one record per CDR3 protein. This repertoire shows about 500,000 distinct CDR3 sequences, under 15% found once; its top ten account for 15% to 20%. The sample taken for sequencing was blood. Every receptor here comes from a woman under 30 with Graves' hyperthyroidism.

This clonotype was observed at least ten times. V gene TRBV27 combines with J gene TRBJ1-2, with 7 bases identical to TRBD1. This CDR3 region has 14 residues. J lost 6 bases, V lost 4 bases, and 8 bases had no gene match. CDR1 and CDR2 (germline): MNHEY, SMNVEV (reference sequence). The CDR3 sequence is CASSSLTGRNGYTF. CDR3 sequence (DNA): TGTGCCAGCAGTTCCCTGACAGGGCGGAATGGCTACACCTTC.

This clonotype appeared many times. The V gene is TRBV28, the J gene TRBJ1-5; tentative D call: TRBD1 (5 bases). The CDR3 length is 15 residues. Trimming left V 5 bases short and J 3 bases short, with 14 bases between. The germline gives CDR1 MDHEN, CDR2 SYDVKM. CDR3 protein: CASSPRDGHNQPQHF. The DNA of the CDR3 is TGTGCCAGCAGTCCCCGGGACGGTCACAATCAGCCCCAGCATTTT.

At least ten counts were recorded for this clonotype. V usage is TRBV19 and J usage is TRBJ1-2, with D perhaps matching TRBD1 (5 bases). CDR1 is LNHDA, CDR2 SQIVND, per germline (reference sequence). The CDR3 runs 15 residues. Trimming pared 5 bases from V and 6 bases from J, leaving 19 bases between. DNA for the CDR3: TGTGCCAGTAGTCGTCTTGACGACAGAGGGGATGGCTACACCTTC. Translated, it gives CASSRLDDRGDGYTF.

This clonotype was counted many times. The rearrangement joins TRBV6-1 to TRBJ2-3, with a possible D match to TRBD1 (6 bases). CDR3 length: 14 amino acids. V lost 7 bases to trimming and J lost 2 bases, with 13 bases between them. CDR1 MNHNS and CDR2 SASEGT come from the germline V gene. DNA of the CDR3: TGTGCCAGCACAACAGGGCCCGACACAGATACGCAGTATTTT. This translates into CASTTGPDTDTQYF.

This clonotype was counted only a few times. This CDR3 fails to terminate in the conserved phenylalanine or tryptophan, so it likely reflects a read error. The chain links TRBV6-1 to TRBJ1-2; D gene unclear. Deletions cut 3 bases from V and 4 bases from J, with 6 bases between. The germline V gene encodes CDR1 MNHNS and CDR2 SASEGT. This CDR3 spans 12 amino acids. CDR3: CASSDRAYGYTS. The CDR3 bases are TGTGCCAGCAGTGACAGAGCCTATGGCTACACCTCC.

The chain is built from TRBV19 and TRBJ2-1; D ambiguous. This CDR3 is built from 14 residues. V gave up 5 bases and J gave up 3 bases, with 11 bases separating them. CDR1 is LNHDA, CDR2 SQIVND, per germline (reference sequence). DNA of the CDR3: TGTGCCAGTAGTTCTCCGGGCATCTACAATGAGCAGTTCTTC. This translates into CASSSPGIYNEQFF.

This chain joins TRBV27 and TRBJ1-1, with D maybe TRBD1 (5 bases). Per germline, CDR1 MNHEY and CDR2 SMNVEV (reference sequence). The CDR3 is made up of 15 amino acids. Trimming shortened V by 3 bases and J by 5 bases, and 16 bases separated the two germline ends. CDR3 in amino acids: CASSFSPGGTTEAFF. CDR3 bases: TGTGCCAGCAGTTTCTCACCGGGAGGGACGACTGAAGCTTTCTTT.

This clonotype occurred many times. The CDR3 nucleotides are TGTGCCAGCAGTGTTAAGACTGAAGCTTTCTTT. It yields the protein CASSVKTEAFF. This sequence joins TRBV2 and TRBJ1-1, with unresolved D. Deletions cut 4 bases from V and 5 bases from J, with 5 bases between. Germline V gene lookup returns CDR1 SNHLY and CDR2 FYNNEI. The CDR3 covers 11 residues.

This clonotype occurred a few times. At one of its ends the junction is not consistent with the germline gene, which may arise from a read error. The CDR3 bases are TGTGCCAGCAGTTCTGGACAGGGGAAGATCTATGGCTACATCTTC. Translating gives CASSSGQGKIYGYIF. The rearrangement joins TRBV27 to TRBJ1-2; TRBD1 aligns across 9 bases. Germline V lookup: CDR1 MNHEY, CDR2 SMNVEV (reference sequence). The CDR3 is 15 amino acids.

The chain carries TRBV7-8 and TRBJ2-1, with TRBD2 identical over 9 bases. CDR3 length equals 15 residues. The junction had 12 bases not matched to a gene; V was cut back by 6 bases and J by 9 bases. The germline V gene has CDR1 SGHVS and CDR2 FQNEAQ. The CDR3 region is CASSPWAGGLGEQFF. DNA for the CDR3: TGTGCCAGCAGTCCGTGGGCGGGAGGGCTGGGTGAGCAGTTCTTC.

This clonotype was seen a few times. The CDR3 sequence: CASSPGLQGEQYV. The CDR3 DNA reads as TGCGCCAGCAGTCCTGGACTACAGGGTGAGCAGTACGTC. The rearrangement joins TRBV5-1 to TRBJ2-7; D might be TRBD1 or TRBD2, each matching 6 bases. The CDR3 runs to 13 residues. CDR1 SGHRS and CDR2 YFSETQ come from the germline V gene. V shed 5 bases and J shed 7 bases, with 16 bases lying between them.

This clonotype came up many times. The rearrangement joins TRBV3-1 to TRBJ2-2; no clear D. The CDR3 contains 14 residues. Trimming cost V 0 bases and J 5 bases, with 7 bases left between them. CDR1 is LGHDT and CDR2 is YNNKEL in the germline V gene (reference sequence). CDR3 bases: TGTGCCAGCAGCCAAGACACGGCTACCGGGGAGCTGTTTTTT. Residues: CASSQDTATGELFF. Using reference TRBV3-1 and TRBJ2-2 for the parts outside the CDR3, the full variable domain is DTAVSQTPKYLVTQMGNDKSIKCEQNLGHDTMYWYKQDSKKFLKIMFSYNNKELIINETVPNRFSPKSPDKAHLNLHINSLELGDSAVYFCASSQDTATGELFFGEGSRLTVL.

This clonotype was seen ten or more times. The J gene is TRBJ1-2, the V gene TRBV19, with a tentative D call TRBD1 (6 bases). The CDR3 is 13 amino acids. The V end lost 3 bases, the J end lost 3 bases, and 8 bases lay between the germline ends. CDR1 is LNHDA and CDR2 is SQIVND in the germline V gene (reference sequence). The CDR3 DNA reads TGTGCCAGTAGTATGGACAGATACTATGGCTACACCTTC. This gives the protein CASSMDRYYGYTF.

This clonotype was detected a few times. The chain joins TRBV27 to TRBJ2-3; 7 bases are shared with TRBD2. Germline CDR1 MNHEY, CDR2 SMNVEV (reference sequence). CDR3 length: 15 residues. The junction had 10 bases not matched to a gene; V was cut back by 5 bases and J by 5 bases. The CDR3 sequence: CASSMTSWVLDTQYF. CDR3 nucleotide sequence: TGTGCCAGCAGTATGACTAGCTGGGTCTTAGATACGCAGTATTTT.